These 12 T cell receptor beta chains were all obtained from the same sample, sequenced in a study of technical replicates of blood from a few donors. Clones were sequenced by immunoSEQ multiplex PCR, and TCRdb holds only the in-frame ones, with some missing. The table shows around 79,000 clones, with around 92% occurring only once. The sample consisted of T cells isolated from PBMCs. All receptors derive from a human donor in good health. Some clones in this sample may be carry-over from other donors' samples.

This clone was seen a single time. This chain joins TRBV11-2 and TRBJ2-2; the D gene is possibly TRBD1 (5 bases). The V end was cut by 4 bases, the J end by 4 bases, with 16 bases between. The germline V gene has CDR1 SGHAT and CDR2 FQNNGV. This CDR3 comprises 16 residues. The DNA for the CDR3 is TGTGCCAGCAGCTCTAAGGGGCTCTCCTTCACCGGGGAGCTGTTTTTT. Protein sequence: CASSSKGLSFTGELFF.

The chain couples TRBV27 to TRBJ2-7; 12 nucleotides line up with TRBD2. Germline CDR1 MNHEY, CDR2 SMNVEV (reference sequence). Trimming cost V 7 bases and J 0 bases; bases outside gene matches: 7. This CDR3 contains 16 residues. The CDR3 coding sequence is TGTGCCAGCACAACTAGCGGGAGGACAGGCTCCTACGAGCAGTACTTC. This gives the protein CASTTSGRTGSYEQYF.

The chain carries TRBV29-1 and TRBJ1-1; TRBD1 is a possible D gene (5 bases). The CDR3 consists of 10 residues. The germline gives CDR1 SQVTM, CDR2 ANQGSEA. Written as DNA, the CDR3 is TGCAGAGCAGGGATTACTGAAGCTTTCTTT. It yields the protein CRAGITEAFF.

This chain uses TRBV27 with TRBJ1-5, with D possibly being TRBD1 (5 bases). Trimming pared 4 bases from V and 6 bases from J, leaving 16 bases between. This CDR3 is 15 amino acids long. In germline, CDR1 is MNHEY, CDR2 SMNVEV (reference sequence). The chain's CDR3 is CASSSPQEFGQPQHF. The CDR3 DNA follows: TGTGCCAGCAGTTCACCACAGGAATTCGGTCAGCCCCAGCATTTT.

This chain uses TRBV5-5 with TRBJ2-7; 8 bases line up with TRBD1. Germline V gene data show CDR1 as SGHKS and CDR2 as YYEKEE (reference sequence). V was clipped by 4 bases and J by 6 bases; unmatched bases: 9. The CDR3 has 14 residues. CDR3 DNA sequence: TGTGCCAGCAGCGACCGACAGGGGACTGGCGAGCAGTACTTC. The encoded protein is CASSDRQGTGEQYF.

This clone appeared once. The V and J genes are TRBV6-1 and TRBJ2-7, with 8 bases lining up with TRBD1. The CDR3 contains 15 residues. J was trimmed by 2 bases and V by 2 bases; bases with no gene match: 5. Germline lookup yields CDR1 MNHNS and CDR2 SASEGT. The CDR3 region is CASSESGQGAYEQYF. CDR3 in DNA: TGTGCCAGCAGTGAAAGCGGACAGGGAGCCTACGAGCAGTACTTC.

This chain links TRBV28 with TRBJ2-7; D might be TRBD1 (7 bases). CDR3 length equals 18 residues. The V and J ends lost 6 bases and 4 bases respectively, with 28 bases between them. Germline loops: CDR1 MDHEN, CDR2 SYDVKM. The DNA of the CDR3 is TGTGCCAGCAGCCGGGACAGCTACTTACTAGCCTCCGGGTACGAGCAGTACTTC. As protein: CASSRDSYLLASGYEQYF.

The count of this clone is one. V usage is TRBV4-3 and J usage is TRBJ1-5; the match to TRBD1 covers 7 bases. This CDR3 has 15 residues. In germline, CDR1 is LGHNA, CDR2 YSLEER. V shed 0 bases and J 5 bases; nucleotides not matched to a gene: 4. CDR3 sequence (DNA): TGCGCCAGCAGCCAAGATGCGACAGGGCATCAGCCCCAGCATTTT. Protein product: CASSQDATGHQPQHF.

CDR3 sequence (DNA): TGTGCCAGCAGTTTACAGGCCAGGGTGGTACACGAGCAGTACTTC. This codes for CASSLQARVVHEQYF. This chain links TRBV28 with TRBJ2-7, with a tentative D call TRBD1 (5 bases). Germline loops: CDR1 MDHEN, CDR2 SYDVKM. Trimming stripped 2 bases from V and 5 bases from J, with 16 bases between. The CDR3 runs to 15 residues.

V and J are TRBV9 and TRBJ2-1; D is possibly TRBD2 (6 bases). Per germline, CDR1 SGDLS and CDR2 YYNGEE. This CDR3 comprises 20 residues. V was cut by 0 bases and J by 6 bases, with 28 bases left in between. As DNA, the CDR3 is TGTGCCAGCAGCGTAGCTACACGGATTACAGCGGGCGCGGCCCCCAATGAGCAGTTCTTC. This gives the protein CASSVATRITAGAAPNEQFF. Full variable domain (rest looked up from reference TRBV9 and TRBJ2-1): DSGVTQTPKHLITATGQRVTLRCSPRSGDLSVYWYQQSLDQGLQFLIQYYNGEERAKGNILERFSAQQFPDLHSELNLSSLELGDSALYFCASSVATRITAGAAPNEQFFGPGTRLTVL.

The chain uses TRBV27 and TRBJ2-1, with TRBD1 matching 12 bases. Per germline, CDR1 MNHEY and CDR2 SMNVEV (reference sequence). The CDR3 sequence is 14 residues long. V trimming: 6 bases; J trimming: 9 bases; junction bases outside the gene matches: 6. The CDR3 protein is CASSSGTGGLEQFF. The DNA for the CDR3 is TGTGCCAGCAGCTCCGGGACAGGGGGCCTTGAGCAGTTCTTC.

The chain joins TRBV21-1 to TRBJ2-7; TRBD1 is taken as the D call from the table, unchecked against the DNA. TRBV21-1 is deemed a pseudogene. This CDR3 is built from 16 residues. DNA of the CDR3: TGTGCCAGCAGCAAAGCAGAGCCGGGACAGGGCCACGAGCAGTACTTC. Amino acids: CASSKAEPGQGHEQYF.